This is a list of T cell receptor beta chains from one sample in a study of cytomegalovirus exposure and HLA in healthy donors. Clones were read by immunoSEQ multiplex PCR, and TCRdb kept only the in-frame ones, dropping some. This sample has 120,000 or so clones, with around 75% found just once. The sample comprised PBMCs. The receptors here all came from a woman in her forties or fifties in good health and CMV-seropositive. The CDR3 runs from the conserved cysteine through the conserved F or W. A D gene is named only where the DNA matches it firmly. Only part of the rows carry a size: once, few, many, or a class if the clone is expanded.

v_call	j_call	d_call	clone_size	cdr3_nt	cdr3_aa
TRBV6-1	TRBJ1-1	TRBD1	NA	TGTGCCAGCAGCTACGACAGGGGCACTGAAGCTTTCTTT	CASSYDRGTEAFF
TRBV30	TRBJ1-2	NA	NA	TGTGCCTGGAGTGTACCACTTAACTATGGCTACACCTTC	CAWSVPLNYGYTF
TRBV19	TRBJ2-7	TRBD1	few	TGTGCCAGTAGTGAAGACAGGGACAGTAACTACGAGCAGTACTTC	CASSEDRDSNYEQYF
TRBV7-8	TRBJ2-3	NA	NA	TGTGCCAGCAGCCACCCGGGATCAGATACGCAGTATTTT	CASSHPGSDTQYF
TRBV16	TRBJ1-2	NA	NA	TGTGCCAGCAGCCAATCCCAGGATAACTATGGCTACACCTTC	CASSQSQDNYGYTF
TRBV11-3	TRBJ2-5	NA	once	TGTGCCAGCACCAATCAAGAGACCCAGTACTTC	CASTNQETQYF
TRBV5-4	TRBJ2-7	TRBD2	NA	TGTGCCAGCAGCCCGGGACTAGCGGGGCTCCACTACGAGCAGTACTTC	CASSPGLAGLHYEQYF
TRBV7-8	TRBJ1-1	NA	NA	TGTGCCAGCAGCTTAGAGCGCGCCACTTACACTGAAGCTTTCTTT	CASSLERATYTEAFF
TRBV6-5	TRBJ1-1	NA	NA	TGTGCCAGCAGCCCCGGCTCGCCACAGGGAACTGAAGCTTTCTTT	CASSPGSPQGTEAFF
TRBV4-3	TRBJ2-7	NA	NA	TGCGCCAGCAGCCAAGAGGTCTCCCTCTGGGAGGTCTACGAGCAGTACTTC	CASSQEVSLWEVYEQYF
TRBV4-2	TRBJ2-1	NA	NA	TGTGCCAGCAGCCATCAAGCGGGTGAGCAGTTCTTC	CASSHQAGEQFF
TRBV9	TRBJ2-7	NA	NA	TGTGCCAGCAGCGTAGGGGCAGGGCCGCCCTACGAGCAGTACTTC	CASSVGAGPPYEQYF
TRBV2	TRBJ2-3	TRBD2	NA	TGTGCCAGCAGTGATGCTAGCGGGGGAACAGATACGCAGTATTTT	CASSDASGGTDTQYF
TRBV7-3	TRBJ2-7	TRBD2	NA	TGTGCCAGCAGCCCGTCAAGTAGCGGGGAGTACGAGCAGTACTTC	CASSPSSSGEYEQYF
TRBV4-1	TRBJ1-2	TRBD1	once	TGCGCCAGCAGCCAAGGATTGGGACAGGGGAACTATGGCTACACCTTC	CASSQGLGQGNYGYTF
TRBV29-1	TRBJ2-1	TRBD2	NA	TGCAGCGTTGGACTAGCAGAGCAGTTCTTC	CSVGLAEQFF
TRBV28	TRBJ1-1	NA	NA	TGTGCCAGCAGCACCCCCGGGGGGGGAATGAACACTGAAGCTTTCTTT	CASSTPGGGMNTEAFF
TRBV7-8	TRBJ2-1	TRBD2	many	TGTGCCAGCAGCTTAGCGGGCGGGGGTTACGAGCAGTTCTTC	CASSLAGGGYEQFF
TRBV27	TRBJ2-1	NA	NA	TGTGCCAGCAGTTTTGGAGGTATTTACAATGAGCAGTTCTTC	CASSFGGIYNEQFF
TRBV15	TRBJ1-2	TRBD1	few	TGTGCCACCAGCAGAGATAGGCAGACAGGGGGCATATCCTATGGCTACACCTTC	CATSRDRQTGGISYGYTF
TRBV6-5	TRBJ2-1	TRBD2	NA	TGTGCCAGCAGTTGGGGACTAGCGGGAGTGGGGAATGAGCAGTTCTTC	CASSWGLAGVGNEQFF
TRBV20-1	TRBJ1-4	TRBD1	NA	TGCAGTGCTGGACGACAGGGGAAACTGTTTTTT	CSAGRQGKLFF
TRBV4-1	TRBJ1-2	NA	NA	TGCGCCAGCAGCCAAATGGGGGCGCCCCCGGGGGGCTACACCTTC	CASSQMGAPPGGYTF
TRBV6-6	TRBJ2-1	TRBD1	NA	TGTGCCAGCAGTCGACAGGGATCCCCAGGGGAGCAGTTCTTC	CASSRQGSPGEQFF
TRBV4-1	TRBJ1-4	NA	NA	TGCGCCAGCTGCCAAGGGGGAGGGGAAAAACTGTTTTTT	CASCQGGGEKLFF
TRBV5-1	TRBJ2-5	NA	NA	TGCGCCAGCAGCTGGTTGCGCCAAGAGACCCAGTACTTC	CASSWLRQETQYF
TRBV5-1	TRBJ2-3	TRBD2	NA	TGCGCCAGCAGACCCGGTGGGGGGGGTGGAGATACGCAGTATTTT	CASRPGGGGGDTQYF
TRBV7-8	TRBJ2-7	TRBD2	once	TGTGCCAGCAGCTTTACCGGGACTAGCGGATACGAGCAGTACTTC	CASSFTGTSGYEQYF
TRBV18	TRBJ2-1	TRBD1	NA	TGTGCCAGCTCACACGGACAGGGGGACTACAATGAGCAGTTCTTC	CASSHGQGDYNEQFF
TRBV4-1	TRBJ2-2	TRBD1	NA	TGCGCCAGCAGCCAAATTACAGGGGTGGGGACCGGGGAGCTGTTTTTT	CASSQITGVGTGELFF
TRBV10-3	TRBJ2-6	NA	NA	TGTGCCATCAGTGATTTTGCGCGCGGGTCTGGGGCCAACGTCCTGACTTTC	CAISDFARGSGANVLTF
TRBV6-5	TRBJ1-1	NA	few	TGTGCCAGCAGTTACTCGGGCGTTACTGAAGCTTTCTTT	CASSYSGVTEAFF
TRBV27	TRBJ1-2	NA	NA	TGTGCCAGCAGTTTATCCTACAGGGTGAGCTATGGCTACACCTTC	CASSLSYRVSYGYTF
TRBV28	TRBJ2-3	NA	few	TGTGCCAGCAGTCCCCGTGGGGGGGCAACAGATACGCAGTATTTT	CASSPRGGATDTQYF
TRBV5-1	TRBJ1-4	NA	NA	TGCGCCGGCAGCCCGGGCCGGAGGGAGGGAAATGAAAAACTGTTTTTT	CAGSPGRREGNEKLFF
TRBV7-2	TRBJ1-5	TRBD1	NA	TGTGCCAGCAGCTTAGGAGGGACAGGCAGTCAGCCCCAGCATTTT	CASSLGGTGSQPQHF
TRBV2	TRBJ2-7	NA	NA	TGTGCCAGCAGTGAAAGACTTCTGAGCTCCTACGAGCAGTACTTC	CASSERLLSSYEQYF
TRBV6-1	TRBJ2-3	NA	NA	TGTGCCAGCCGCCGGGATTTCACAGATACGCAGTATTTT	CASRRDFTDTQYF
TRBV9	TRBJ1-1	TRBD1	NA	TGTGCCAGCAGCGTTCAGGGGGAAATGAACACTGAAGCTTTCTTT	CASSVQGEMNTEAFF
TRBV7-2	TRBJ2-5	NA	once	TGTGCCAGCAGCTTAGACAGATGGGAGACCCAGTACTTC	CASSLDRWETQYF
TRBV30	TRBJ1-2	NA	few	TGTGCCTGGAGTGGCGGGGGCTACACCTTC	CAWSGGGYTF
TRBV19	TRBJ2-4	TRBD1	NA	TGTGCCAGTAGTATCGGCTCGGGACAGGGGGGAAACATTCAGTACTTC	CASSIGSGQGGNIQYF
TRBV5-1	TRBJ1-3	NA	NA	TGCGCCAGCAGCAGGACTGCCACCTCTGGAAACACCATATATTTT	CASSRTATSGNTIYF
TRBV2	TRBJ2-3	NA	NA	TGTGCCAGCATAAGGGGTCAGCATTCAGATACGCAGTATTTT	CASIRGQHSDTQYF
TRBV30	TRBJ1-2	TRBD1	once	TGTGCCTGGAGTGTACAGGGGGGAAAAAGCTATGGCTACACCTTC	CAWSVQGGKSYGYTF
TRBV6-6	TRBJ2-3	NA	few	TGTGCCAGCAGTTTAGTAGATACGCAGTATTTT	CASSLVDTQYF
TRBV9	TRBJ2-1	TRBD2	once	TGTGCCAGCAGCCCCCCTAGCGGGAGGGCCGTTGGCAATGAGCAGTTCTTC	CASSPPSGRAVGNEQFF
TRBV6-1	TRBJ1-4	NA	NA	TGTGCCAGCAGGAGACTGGAACCGAATGAAAAACTGTTTTTT	CASRRLEPNEKLFF